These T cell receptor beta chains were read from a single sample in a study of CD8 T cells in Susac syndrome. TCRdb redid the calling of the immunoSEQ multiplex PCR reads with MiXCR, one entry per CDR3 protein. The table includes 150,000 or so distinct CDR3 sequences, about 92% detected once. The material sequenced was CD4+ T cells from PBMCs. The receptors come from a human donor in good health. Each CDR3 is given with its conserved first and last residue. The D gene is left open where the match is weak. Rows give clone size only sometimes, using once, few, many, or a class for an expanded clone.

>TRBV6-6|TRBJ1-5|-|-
CASSPPGQPQHF
TGTGCCAGCAGTCCCCCGGGGCAGCCCCAGCATTTT
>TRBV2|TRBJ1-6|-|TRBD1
CASIGGDSFNSPLHF
TGTGCCAGCATCGGGGGGGACAGCTTTAATTCACCCCTCCACTTT
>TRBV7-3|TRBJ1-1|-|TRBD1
CASSLTRTGRNTEAFF
TGTGCCAGCAGCTTAACCCGGACAGGCCGGAACACTGAAGCTTTCTTT
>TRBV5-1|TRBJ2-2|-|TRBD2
CASSSSSGITGELFF
TGCGCCAGCAGCTCTTCTAGCGGGATCACCGGGGAGCTGTTTTTT
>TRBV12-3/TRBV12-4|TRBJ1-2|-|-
CASTPGQRSGYTF
TGTGCCAGCACCCCTGGACAGAGGAGTGGCTACACCTTC
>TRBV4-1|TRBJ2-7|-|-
CASGEFQGIQYF
TGCGCCAGCGGTGAATTTCAGGGGATTCAGTACTTC
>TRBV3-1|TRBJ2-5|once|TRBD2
CASSQVGPGLGGETQYF
TGTGCCAGCAGCCAAGTGGGGCCGGGACTAGGCGGGGAGACCCAGTACTTC
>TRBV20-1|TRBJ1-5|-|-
CSASWGLRQPQHF
TGCAGTGCTAGTTGGGGACTTCGTCAGCCCCAGCATTTT
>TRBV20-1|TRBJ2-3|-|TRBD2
CTGTSGYTDTQYF
TGCACCGGAACTAGCGGTTACACAGATACGCAGTATTTT
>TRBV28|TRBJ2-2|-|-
CASRAWNTGELFF
TGTGCCAGCAGGGCCTGGAACACCGGGGAGCTGTTTTTT
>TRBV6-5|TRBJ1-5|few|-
CASSYSSSIHQPQHF
TGTGCCAGCAGTTACTCATCCTCAATTCATCAGCCCCAGCATTTT
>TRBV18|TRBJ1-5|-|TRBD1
CASSPVSPGGANQPQHF
TGTGCCAGCTCACCGGTTAGCCCAGGGGGCGCGAATCAGCCCCAGCATTTT
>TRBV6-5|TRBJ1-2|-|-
CASSYGGGIGYTF
TGTGCCAGCAGTTACGGAGGGGGGATTGGCTACACCTTC
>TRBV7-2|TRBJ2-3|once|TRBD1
CASSPAGTGGGDTQYF
TGTGCCAGCAGCCCGGCGGGGACAGGGGGTGGAGATACGCAGTATTTT
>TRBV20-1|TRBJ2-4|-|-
CSARDGTGSGKNIQYF
TGCAGTGCTAGAGATGGTACAGGGAGCGGCAAAAACATTCAGTACTTC
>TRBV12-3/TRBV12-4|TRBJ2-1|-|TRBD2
CASSPWDGGADLEQFF
TGTGCCAGCAGCCCCTGGGACGGGGGGGCCGACTTGGAGCAGTTCTTC
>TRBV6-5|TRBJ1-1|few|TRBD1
CASSPRGRGNTEAFF
TGTGCCAGCAGTCCAAGGGGGCGTGGGAACACTGAAGCTTTCTTT
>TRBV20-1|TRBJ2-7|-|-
CSARVGQTYEQYF
TGCAGTGCTAGAGTTGGGCAGACCTACGAGCAGTACTTC
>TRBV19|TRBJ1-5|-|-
CASSIVGNNQPQHF
TGTGCCAGTAGTATAGTGGGCAACAATCAGCCCCAGCATTTT
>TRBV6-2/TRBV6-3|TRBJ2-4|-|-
CASSYSTSVLAKNIQYF
TGTGCCAGCAGTTACTCGACGTCAGTTCTAGCCAAAAACATTCAGTACTTC
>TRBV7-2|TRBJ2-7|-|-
CASSPTYGPREQYF
TGTGCCAGCAGCCCCACGTACGGGCCTCGGGAGCAGTACTTC
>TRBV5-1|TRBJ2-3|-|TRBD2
CASSLELAGAPDTQYF
TGCGCCAGCAGCTTGGAGCTAGCGGGCGCCCCAGATACGCAGTATTTT
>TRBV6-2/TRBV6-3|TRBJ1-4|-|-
CASSYRREGTNEKLFF
TGTGCCAGCAGTTACCGCCGGGAGGGCACTAATGAAAAACTGTTTTTT
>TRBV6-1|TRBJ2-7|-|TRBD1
CASSGGPHYYEQYF
TGTGCCAGCTCAGGGGGCCCCCACTACTACGAGCAGTACTTC
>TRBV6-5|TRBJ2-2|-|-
CASKQGGTGELFF
TGTGCCAGCAAGCAGGGTGGCACCGGGGAGCTGTTTTTT
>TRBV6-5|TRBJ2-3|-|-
CASSQPPGMEQYF
TGTGCCAGCAGCCAGCCCCCAGGGATGGAGCAGTATTTT
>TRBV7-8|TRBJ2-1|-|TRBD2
CASSLGTSGRSYNEQFF
TGTGCCAGCAGCTTAGGGACTAGCGGGAGATCCTACAATGAGCAGTTCTTC
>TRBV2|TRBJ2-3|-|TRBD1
CASSGDRGTDTQYF
TGTGCCAGCAGTGGGGACAGGGGCACAGATACGCAGTATTTT
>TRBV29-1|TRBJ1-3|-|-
CSVEGVKGVSGNTIYF
TGCAGCGTCGAAGGCGTGAAAGGGGTTTCTGGAAACACCATATATTTT
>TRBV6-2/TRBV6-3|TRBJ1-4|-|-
CASSPYPRSTTNEKLFF
TGTGCCAGCAGCCCTTACCCGAGGAGCACAACTAATGAAAAACTGTTTTTT